The clone carrying this T cell receptor (beta chain) was observed at least ten times. TCRdb re-called the 5' RACE reads through MiXCR, storing one row per CDR3 protein. The sample records under 100,000 distinct CDR3 sequences, roughly 10% being singletons. As for time point: sample taken at primary tumor resection. Extraction of whole RNA from tumor, nontumor lung or frozen PBMC preceded unsorted sequencing. The data originate from a study of spatial heterogeneity in lung cancer. The germline V and J ends were trimmed by 4 bases and 5 bases, with 7 bases remaining between them. This CDR3 is 11 amino acids long. The V gene's germline CDR1 is SQVTM and CDR2 ANQGSEA.

The chain has TRBV29-1 and TRBJ2-3, with D uncertain. The sample consisted of PBMCs, taken at surgery. This receptor was obtained from a male donor with early-stage non-small cell lung cancer. The CDR3 sequence: CSVASQDTQYF. In DNA, the CDR3 is TGCAGCGTTGCGAGTCAAGATACGCAGTATTTT.